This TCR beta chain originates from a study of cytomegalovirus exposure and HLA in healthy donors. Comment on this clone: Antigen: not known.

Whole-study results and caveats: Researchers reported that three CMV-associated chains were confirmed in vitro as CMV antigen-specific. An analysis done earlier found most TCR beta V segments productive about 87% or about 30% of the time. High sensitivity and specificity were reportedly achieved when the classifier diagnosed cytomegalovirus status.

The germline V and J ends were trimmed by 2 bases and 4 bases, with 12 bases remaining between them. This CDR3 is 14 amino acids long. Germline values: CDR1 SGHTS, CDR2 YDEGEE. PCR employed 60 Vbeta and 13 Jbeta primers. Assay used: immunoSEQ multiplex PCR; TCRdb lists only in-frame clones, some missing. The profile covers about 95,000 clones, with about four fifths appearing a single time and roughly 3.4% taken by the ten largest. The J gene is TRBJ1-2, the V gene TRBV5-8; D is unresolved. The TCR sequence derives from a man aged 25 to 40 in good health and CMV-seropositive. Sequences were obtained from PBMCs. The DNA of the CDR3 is TGTGCCAGCAGCTTCACGGGAAACCCCTATGGCTACACCTTC. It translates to CASSFTGNPYGYTF.